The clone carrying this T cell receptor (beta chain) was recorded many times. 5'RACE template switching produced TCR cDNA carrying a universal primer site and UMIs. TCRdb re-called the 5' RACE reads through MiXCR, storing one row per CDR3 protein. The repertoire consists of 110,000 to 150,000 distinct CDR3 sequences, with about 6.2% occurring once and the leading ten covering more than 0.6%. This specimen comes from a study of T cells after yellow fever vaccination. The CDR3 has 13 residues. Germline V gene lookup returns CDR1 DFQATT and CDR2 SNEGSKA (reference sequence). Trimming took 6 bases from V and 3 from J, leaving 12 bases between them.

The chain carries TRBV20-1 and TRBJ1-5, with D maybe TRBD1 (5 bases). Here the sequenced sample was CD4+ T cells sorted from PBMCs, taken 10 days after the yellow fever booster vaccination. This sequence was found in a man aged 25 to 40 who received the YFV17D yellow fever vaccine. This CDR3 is CSATRAPNQPQHF. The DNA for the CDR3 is TGCAGTGCAACCAGGGCGCCCAATCAGCCCCAGCATTTT.